Described below is a single TCR beta chain sequence and its context. Its target is unknown. The study amplified TCR beta CDR3 regions using RNA transcripts. Scientists carried out first-round RT-PCR using HTBI primers and then a second-round multiplex PCR. TCRdb independently ran MiXCR on the multiplex PCR reads; one entry per CDR3 protein. Of about 550,000 distinct CDR3 sequences listed, under 45% were seen once; the top ten hold less than 4.5%. Other autoimmune disease, uncontrolled infection, pregnancy and lactation led to exclusion. Clinicians diagnosed using symptoms, serum thyroxine, TRAb, thyroid ultrasound and orbital computed tomography. The sample belongs to a study of Graves' ophthalmopathy and Graves' hyperthyroidism. This CDR3 region has 16 residues. The V gene's germline CDR1 is LNHNV and CDR2 YYDKDF (reference sequence). V lost 3 bases, J lost 1 base, and 7 bases stayed unmatched. Overall study results and limits: Sensitivity of around 67% and specificity of 72.22% were achieved by the model that predicted ophthalmopathy progression. In blood, most expanded thyroid clonotypes above 0.001 frequency were also detected.

This TCR came from an adult man with Graves' hyperthyroidism. The gene calls are TRBV15 and TRBJ2-7, with 9 bases that match TRBD1. Sequencing used peripheral blood or thyroid tissue (not recorded which). In DNA, the CDR3 is TGTGCCACCAGCAGTTCGGGACAGGGCCGATCCTACGAGCAGTACTTC. Translated: CATSSSGQGRSYEQYF. The full variable domain, with the rest looked up from reference TRBV15 and TRBJ2-7, is DAMVIQNPRYQVTQFGKPVTLSCSQTLNHNVMYWYQQKSSQAPKLLFHYYDKDFNNEADTPDNFQSRRPNTSFCFLDIRSPGLGDTAMYLCATSSSGQGRSYEQYFGPGTRLTVT.